The present T cell receptor beta chain was sequenced within a study of shared clonotypes between healthy human individuals. Study-level findings and limits: Rarefaction gave evidence that sorted-subset sequencing remained incomplete despite large depth. Sequencing depth was expected to affect clonotype sharing among donors. Clonotypes which were not shared had lower generation probabilities than clonotypes that all four donors shared.

Trimming cost V 6 bases and J 0 bases, with 15 bases left between them. The CDR3 loop spans 15 amino acids. Germline assignment: CDR1 SNHLY and CDR2 FYNNEI. Concerning this clone itself: What it recognizes is unknown.

Method: immunoSEQ multiplex PCR; TCRdb's copy keeps in-frame clones and lacks some. The table includes millions of clones, about 95% detected once. The material sequenced was naive CD4+ T cells sorted from blood. Subset given: CD45RA+ positively selected. The chain is built from TRBV2 and TRBJ2-7; TRBD1 might be the D (6 bases). This TCR was sampled from a man aged 18 to 29 in good health. CDR3 residues: CASSADRFSSYEQYF. CDR3 nucleotides: TGTGCCAGCAGCGCAGACAGGTTTAGCTCCTACGAGCAGTACTTC. The full variable domain, completed using reference TRBV2 and TRBJ2-7, is EPEVTQTPSHQVTQMGQEVILRCVPISNHLYFYWYRQILGQKVEFLVSFYNNEISEKSEIFDDQFSVERPDGSNFTLKIRSTKLEDSAMYFCASSADRFSSYEQYFGPGTRLTVT.